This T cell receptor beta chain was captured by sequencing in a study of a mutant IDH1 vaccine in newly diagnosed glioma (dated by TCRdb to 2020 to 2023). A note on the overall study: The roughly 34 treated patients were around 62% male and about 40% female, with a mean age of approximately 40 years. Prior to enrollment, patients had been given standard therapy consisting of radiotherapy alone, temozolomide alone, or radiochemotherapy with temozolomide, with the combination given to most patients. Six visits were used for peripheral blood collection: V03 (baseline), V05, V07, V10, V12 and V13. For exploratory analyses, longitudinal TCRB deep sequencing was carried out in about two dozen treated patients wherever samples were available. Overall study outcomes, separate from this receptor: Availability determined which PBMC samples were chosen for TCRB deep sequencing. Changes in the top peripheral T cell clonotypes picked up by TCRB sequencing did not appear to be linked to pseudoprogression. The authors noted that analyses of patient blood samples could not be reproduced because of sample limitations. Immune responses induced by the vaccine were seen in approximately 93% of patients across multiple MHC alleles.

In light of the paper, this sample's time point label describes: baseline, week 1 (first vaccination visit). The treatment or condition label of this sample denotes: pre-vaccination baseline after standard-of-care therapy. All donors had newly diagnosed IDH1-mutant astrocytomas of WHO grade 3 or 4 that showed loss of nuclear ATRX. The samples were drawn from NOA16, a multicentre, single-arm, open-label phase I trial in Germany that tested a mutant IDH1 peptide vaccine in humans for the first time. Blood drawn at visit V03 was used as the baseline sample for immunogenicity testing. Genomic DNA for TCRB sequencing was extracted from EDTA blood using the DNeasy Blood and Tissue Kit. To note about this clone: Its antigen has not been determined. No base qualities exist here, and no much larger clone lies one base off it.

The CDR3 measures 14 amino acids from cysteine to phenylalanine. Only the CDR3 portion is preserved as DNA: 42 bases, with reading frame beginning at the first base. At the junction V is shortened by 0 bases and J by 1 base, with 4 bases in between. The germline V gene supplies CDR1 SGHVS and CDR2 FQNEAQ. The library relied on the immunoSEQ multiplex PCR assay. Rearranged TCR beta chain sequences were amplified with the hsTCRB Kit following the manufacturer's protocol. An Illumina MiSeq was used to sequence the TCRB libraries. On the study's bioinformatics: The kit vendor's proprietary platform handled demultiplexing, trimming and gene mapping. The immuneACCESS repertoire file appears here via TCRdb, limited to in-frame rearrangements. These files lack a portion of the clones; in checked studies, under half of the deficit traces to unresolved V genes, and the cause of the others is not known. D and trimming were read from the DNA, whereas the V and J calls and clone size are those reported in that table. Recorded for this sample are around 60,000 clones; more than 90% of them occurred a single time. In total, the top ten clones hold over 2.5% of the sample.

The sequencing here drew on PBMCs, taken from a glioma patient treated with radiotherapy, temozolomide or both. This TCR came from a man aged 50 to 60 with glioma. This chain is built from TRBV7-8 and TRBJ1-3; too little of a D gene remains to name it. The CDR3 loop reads CASSLARSGNTIYF. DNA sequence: TGTGCCAGCAGCTTAGCCAGGTCTGGAAACACCATATATTTT.